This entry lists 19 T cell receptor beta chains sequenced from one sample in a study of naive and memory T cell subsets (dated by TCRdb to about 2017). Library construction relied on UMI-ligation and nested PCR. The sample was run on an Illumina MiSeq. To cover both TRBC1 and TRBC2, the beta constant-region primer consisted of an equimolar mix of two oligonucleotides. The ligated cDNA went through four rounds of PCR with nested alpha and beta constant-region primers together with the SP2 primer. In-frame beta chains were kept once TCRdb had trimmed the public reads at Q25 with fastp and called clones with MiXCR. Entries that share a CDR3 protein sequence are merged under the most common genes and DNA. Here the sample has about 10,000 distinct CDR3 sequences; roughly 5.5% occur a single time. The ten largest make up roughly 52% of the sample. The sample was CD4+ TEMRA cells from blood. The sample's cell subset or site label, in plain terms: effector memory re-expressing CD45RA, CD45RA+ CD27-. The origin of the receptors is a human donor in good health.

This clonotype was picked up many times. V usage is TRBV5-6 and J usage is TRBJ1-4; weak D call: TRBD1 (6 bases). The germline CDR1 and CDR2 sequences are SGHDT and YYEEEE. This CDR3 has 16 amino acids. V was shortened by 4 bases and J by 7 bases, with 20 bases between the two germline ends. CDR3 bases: TGTGCCAGCAGCCCCCCAGCGCGCAGGGGAATTGAAAAACTGTTTTTT. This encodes CASSPPARRGIEKLFF.

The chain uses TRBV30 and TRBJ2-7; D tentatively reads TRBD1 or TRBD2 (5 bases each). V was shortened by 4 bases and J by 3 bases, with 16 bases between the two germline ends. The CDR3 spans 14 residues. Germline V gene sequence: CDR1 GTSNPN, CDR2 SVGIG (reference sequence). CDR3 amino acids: CAWMGRQWGYEQYF. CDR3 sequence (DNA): TGTGCCTGGATGGGACGACAGTGGGGCTACGAGCAGTACTTC.

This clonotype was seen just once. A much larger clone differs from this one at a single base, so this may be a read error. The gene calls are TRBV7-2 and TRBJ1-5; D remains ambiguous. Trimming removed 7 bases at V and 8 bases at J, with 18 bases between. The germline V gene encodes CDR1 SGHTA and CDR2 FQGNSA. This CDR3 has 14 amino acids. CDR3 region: CASTSTLSNKPQHF. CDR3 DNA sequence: TGTGCCAGCACCTCGACACTATCTAATAAGCCCCAGCATTTT.

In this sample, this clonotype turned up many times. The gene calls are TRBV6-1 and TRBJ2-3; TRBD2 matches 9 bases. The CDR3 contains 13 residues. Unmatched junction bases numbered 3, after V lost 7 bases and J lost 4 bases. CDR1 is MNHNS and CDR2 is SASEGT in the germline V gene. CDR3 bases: TGTGCCAGCACTAGCGGGGTTCCAGATACGCAGTATTTT. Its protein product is CASTSGVPDTQYF.

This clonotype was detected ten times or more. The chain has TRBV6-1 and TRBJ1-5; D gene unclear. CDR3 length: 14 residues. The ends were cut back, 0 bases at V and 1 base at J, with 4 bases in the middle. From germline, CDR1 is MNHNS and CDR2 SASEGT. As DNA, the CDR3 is TGTGCCAGCAGTGAAGCCTACAGCAATCAGCCCCAGCATTTT. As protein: CASSEAYSNQPQHF.

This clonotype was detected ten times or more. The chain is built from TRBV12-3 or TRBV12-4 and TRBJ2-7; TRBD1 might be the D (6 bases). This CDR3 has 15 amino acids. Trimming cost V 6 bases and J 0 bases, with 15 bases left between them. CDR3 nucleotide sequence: TGTGCCAGCAGGTACGGACAGCAGACCTCCTACGAGCAGTACTTC. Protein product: CASRYGQQTSYEQYF.

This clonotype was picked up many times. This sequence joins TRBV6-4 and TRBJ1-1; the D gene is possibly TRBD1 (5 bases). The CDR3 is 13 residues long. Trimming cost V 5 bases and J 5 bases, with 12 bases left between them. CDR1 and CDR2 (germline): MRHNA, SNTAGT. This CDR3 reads CASSRDGLTEAFF. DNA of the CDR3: TGTGCCAGCAGTAGGGACGGATTAACTGAAGCTTTCTTT.

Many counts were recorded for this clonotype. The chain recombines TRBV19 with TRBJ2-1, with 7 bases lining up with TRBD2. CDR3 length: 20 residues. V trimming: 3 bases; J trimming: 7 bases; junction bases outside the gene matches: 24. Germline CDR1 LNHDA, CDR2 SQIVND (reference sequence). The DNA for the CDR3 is TGTGCCAGTAGTATTAGACTTCGACCCCTAGCGGACTCACTGGGGAATGAGCAGTTCTTC. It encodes CASSIRLRPLADSLGNEQFF.

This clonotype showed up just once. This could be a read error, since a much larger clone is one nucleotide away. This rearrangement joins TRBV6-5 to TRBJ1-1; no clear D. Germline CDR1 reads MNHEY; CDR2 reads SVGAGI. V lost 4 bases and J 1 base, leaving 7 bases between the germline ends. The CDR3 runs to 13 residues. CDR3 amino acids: CASSSTWNTEAFF. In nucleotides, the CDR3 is TGTGCCAGCAGTTCAACATGGAACACTGAAGCTTTCTTT.

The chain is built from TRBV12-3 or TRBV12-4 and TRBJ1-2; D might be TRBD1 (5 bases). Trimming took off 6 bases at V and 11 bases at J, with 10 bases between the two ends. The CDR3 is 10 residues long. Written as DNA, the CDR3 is TGTGCCAGCAGACAGGACGTATACACCTTC. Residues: CASRQDVYTF.

The CDR3 loop is CASSEETSYEQYF. Here the CDR3 DNA reads TGTGCCAGCTCAGAGGAGACCTCCTACGAGCAGTACTTC. The V gene is TRBV18, the J gene TRBJ2-7; D is undetermined. The CDR3 totals 13 residues. V lost 5 bases to trimming and J lost 0 bases, with 8 bases between them. Germline V CDR1 and CDR2: KGHSH, LQKENI.

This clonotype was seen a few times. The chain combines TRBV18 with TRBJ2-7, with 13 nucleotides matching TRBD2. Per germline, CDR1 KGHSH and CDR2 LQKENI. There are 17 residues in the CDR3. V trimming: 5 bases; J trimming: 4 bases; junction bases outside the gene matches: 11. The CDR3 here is CASSILAGGPNVYEQYF. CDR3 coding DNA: TGTGCCAGCTCAATACTAGCGGGAGGGCCAAACGTTTACGAGCAGTACTTC. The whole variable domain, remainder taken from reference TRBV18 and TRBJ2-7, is NAGVMQNPRHLVRRRGQEARLRCSPMKGHSHVYWYRQLPEEGLKFMVYLQKENIIDESGMPKERFSAEFPKEGPSILRIQQVVRGDSAAYFCASSILAGGPNVYEQYFGPGTRLTVT.

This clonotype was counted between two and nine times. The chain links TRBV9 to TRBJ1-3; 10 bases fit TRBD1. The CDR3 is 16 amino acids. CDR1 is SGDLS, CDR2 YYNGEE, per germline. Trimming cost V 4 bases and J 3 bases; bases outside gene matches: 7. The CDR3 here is CASSNRDRGVGNTIYF. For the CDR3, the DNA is TGTGCCAGCAGCAACCGGGACAGGGGAGTTGGAAACACCATATATTTT.

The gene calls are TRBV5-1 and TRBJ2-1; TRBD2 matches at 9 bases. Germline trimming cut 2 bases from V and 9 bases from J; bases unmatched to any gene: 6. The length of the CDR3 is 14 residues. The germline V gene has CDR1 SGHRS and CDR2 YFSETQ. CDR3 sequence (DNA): TGCGCCAGCAGCTTAATAGCGGGAGCCGGTGAGCAGTTCTTC. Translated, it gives CASSLIAGAGEQFF.

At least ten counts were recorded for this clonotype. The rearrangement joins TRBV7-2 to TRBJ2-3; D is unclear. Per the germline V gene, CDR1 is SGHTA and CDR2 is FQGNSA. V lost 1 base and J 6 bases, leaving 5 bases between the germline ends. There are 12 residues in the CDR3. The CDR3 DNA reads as TGTGCCAGCAGCTTAGTGGAGGATACGCAGTATTTT. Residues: CASSLVEDTQYF.

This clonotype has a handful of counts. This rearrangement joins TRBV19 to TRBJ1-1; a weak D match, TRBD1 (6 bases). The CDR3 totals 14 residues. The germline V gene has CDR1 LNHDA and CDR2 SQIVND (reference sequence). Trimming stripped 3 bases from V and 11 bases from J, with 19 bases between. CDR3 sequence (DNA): TGTGCCAGTAGTATCGCGGACAGTCGGCAAAGTGCTTTCTTT. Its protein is CASSIADSRQSAFF.

The CDR3 protein is CASSLDAGFNQPQHF. CDR3 nucleotides: TGCGCCAGCAGCTTGGATGCAGGGTTCAATCAGCCCCAGCATTTT. The chain joins TRBV5-1 to TRBJ1-5, with TRBD1 as a possible D gene (5 bases). V lost 0 bases and J lost 3, with 10 bases in between. CDR1 is SGHRS and CDR2 is YFSETQ in the germline V gene. The CDR3 consists of 15 residues. The full variable domain, in which reference TRBV5-1 and TRBJ1-5 provide the parts outside the CDR3, is KAGVTQTPRYLIKTRGQQVTLSCSPISGHRSVSWYQQTPGQGLQFLFEYFSETQRNKGNFPGRFSGRQFSNSRSEMNVSTLELGDSALYLCASSLDAGFNQPQHFGDGTRLSIL.

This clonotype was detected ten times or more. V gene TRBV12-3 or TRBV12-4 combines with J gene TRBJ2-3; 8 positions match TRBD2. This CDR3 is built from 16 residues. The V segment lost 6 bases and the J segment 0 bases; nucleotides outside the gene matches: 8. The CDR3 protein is CASRRSGSPSTDTQYF. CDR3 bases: TGTGCCAGCAGACGGAGCGGGAGCCCTAGCACAGATACGCAGTATTTT.

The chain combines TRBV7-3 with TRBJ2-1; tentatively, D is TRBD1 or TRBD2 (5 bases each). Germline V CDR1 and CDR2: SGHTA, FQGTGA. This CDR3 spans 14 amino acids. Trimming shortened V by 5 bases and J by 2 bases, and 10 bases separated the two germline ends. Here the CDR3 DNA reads TGTGCCAGCAGCCCCGGGGCGGCCTACAATGAGCAGTTCTTC. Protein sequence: CASSPGAAYNEQFF.